This T cell receptor beta chain was captured by sequencing in a study of cytomegalovirus exposure and HLA in healthy donors. Study-wide background: Drawn from HLA-typed donors, around 85 million unique TCRs were held in an early data release. Regarding the study as a whole: A likely sequencing artifact accounted for one observed cluster of highly shared sequence variants.

Trimming took 8 bases from V and 2 from J, leaving 12 bases between them. The length of the CDR3 is 14 residues. CDR1 and CDR2 (germline): MNHEY, SMNVEV (reference sequence). With regard to this clone: Antigen unknown.

Amplification used 60 Vbeta primers and 13 Jbeta primers. This table comes from immunoSEQ multiplex PCR, and its TCRdb copy is limited to in-frame clones, with some not included. Of roughly 150,000 clones listed, approximately 81% are singletons. This chain connects TRBV27 to TRBJ1-4, with D possibly matching TRBD1 (6 bases). The source is a boy younger than 10 in good health and CMV-seronegative. Material for sequencing was PBMCs. For the CDR3, the DNA is TGTGCCAGCGCAAGGGGGTTGACTAATGAAAAACTGTTTTTT. Encoded protein: CASARGLTNEKLFF.